Each of the 23 T cell receptor beta chains below was sequenced from the same sample in a study of CD8+CD57+ T cells in acquired aplastic anemia. Template material for TCR beta VDJ and CDR3 profiling consisted of genomic DNA. TCRdb recomputed calls from the reads with MiXCR, one row per CDR3 protein. The profile shows some 120,000 distinct CDR3 sequences, 48% of them singletons. The sequenced sample was sorted CD4+, CD8+, or CD8+CD57+ T cells (not recorded which) from PBMCs. Receptor source: a human donor in good health, serving as a control.

This chain links TRBV10-3 with TRBJ1-2; no definite D call. The CDR3 is 15 amino acids. V lost 2 bases and J 0 bases, leaving 10 bases between the germline ends. Germline-derived CDR1 and CDR2 are ENHRY and SYGVKD. DNA for the CDR3: TGTGCCATCAGTGAGATAGGGTATACTAACTATGGCTACACCTTC. The encoded protein is CAISEIGYTNYGYTF.

This rearrangement joins TRBV20-1 to TRBJ1-2; 10 bases map to TRBD1. The CDR3 runs to 13 residues. The V and J ends lost 5 bases and 7 bases, in that order; junction bases with no gene match: 7. Germline CDR1 reads DFQATT; CDR2 reads SNEGSKA (reference sequence). For the CDR3, the DNA is TGCAGTGCTTCCGGGACAGGGGAAAGTGGCTACACCTTC. Translation gives CSASGTGESGYTF.

Many counts were recorded for this clonotype. This rearrangement joins TRBV30 to TRBJ1-6; D is ambiguous. CDR3 length: 15 residues. V shed 2 bases and J shed 7 bases, with 15 bases lying between them. Germline CDR1 and CDR2: GTSNPN and SVGIG (reference sequence). The CDR3 loop is CAWSSPPAANSPLHF. Here the CDR3 DNA reads TGTGCCTGGAGTTCCCCCCCGGCTGCGAATTCACCCCTCCACTTT.

This clonotype occurred a few times. The chain uses TRBV15 and TRBJ2-3; weak D call: TRBD2 (6 bases). Trimming removed 3 bases from V and 0 bases from J, with 7 bases in between. From germline, CDR1 is LNHNV and CDR2 YYDKDF (reference sequence). The CDR3 has 14 amino acids. The CDR3 DNA is TGTGCCACCAGCAGGGGGGGAAGCACAGATACGCAGTATTTT. Protein sequence: CATSRGGSTDTQYF.

As regards this clonotype: One end of the junction does not line up with germline, which may come from a read error. The V gene is TRBV15, the J gene TRBJ1-4, with D maybe TRBD1 (5 bases). Germline V gene data show CDR1 as LNHNV and CDR2 as YYDKDF (reference sequence). The CDR3 is 16 amino acids. CDR3 protein: CASSDPGQTTNEKLFF. The CDR3 bases are TGTGCCAGCAGCGATCCGGGGCAGACAACTAATGAAAAACTGTTTTTT. The full variable domain, in which reference TRBV15 and TRBJ1-4 provide the parts outside the CDR3, is DAMVIQNPRYQVTQFGKPVTLSCSQTLNHNVMYWYQQKSSQAPKLLFHYYDKDFNNEADTPDNFQSRRPNTSFCFLDIRSPGLGDTAMYLCASSDPGQTTNEKLFFGSGTQLSVL.

This clonotype was observed many times. The V gene is TRBV7-6, the J gene TRBJ2-1; TRBD2 matches 7 bases. V trimming: 3 bases; J trimming: 1 base; junction bases outside the gene matches: 18. Per the germline V gene, CDR1 is SGHVS and CDR2 is FNYEAQ. The CDR3 sequence is 20 residues long. DNA of the CDR3: TGTGCCAGCAGCTTCGTCGGAGCCCTTATTCTAGCGGTTTCCTACAATGAGCAGTTCTTC. It specifies CASSFVGALILAVSYNEQFF.

The J gene is TRBJ1-1, the V gene TRBV7-6; D unresolved. Germline values: CDR1 SGHVS, CDR2 FNYEAQ. There are 13 residues in the CDR3. V gave up 3 bases and J gave up 3 bases, with 8 bases separating them. The CDR3 here is CASSFAEDTEAFF. DNA for the CDR3: TGTGCCAGCAGCTTCGCCGAGGACACTGAAGCTTTCTTT.

The rearrangement joins TRBV10-3 to TRBJ1-2; D perhaps matches TRBD1 (5 bases). CDR1 and CDR2 from the germline V gene are ENHRY and SYGVKD. Trimming cost V 0 bases and J 6 bases, with 11 bases left between them. The CDR3 extends over 14 amino acids. Written as DNA, the CDR3 is TGTGCCATCAGTGAGTCGACTCCCAGGGATGGCTACACCTTC. Translated, it gives CAISESTPRDGYTF.

This clonotype was seen just once. The chain recombines TRBV20-1 with TRBJ2-7, with TRBD1 matching over 8 bases. The CDR3 sequence is 15 residues long. Germline CDR1 reads DFQATT; CDR2 reads SNEGSKA (reference sequence). The V and J ends lost 1 base and 3 bases, in that order; junction bases with no gene match: 8. CDR3: CSARGLGTGYYEQYF. The DNA for the CDR3 is TGCAGTGCTAGAGGATTGGGGACAGGATACTACGAGCAGTACTTC.

This clonotype was observed a single time. The chain carries TRBV5-4 and TRBJ2-5, with TRBD2 matching over 13 bases. This CDR3 comprises 15 residues. The V gene's germline CDR1 is SGHNT and CDR2 YYREEE (reference sequence). The junction had 4 bases not matched to a gene; V was cut back by 1 base and J by 7 bases. CDR3 amino acids: CASSLTSGGAGTQYF. Written as DNA, the CDR3 is TGTGCCAGCAGCTTGACTAGCGGGGGGGCTGGGACCCAGTACTTC.

The chain joins TRBV7-9 to TRBJ2-7; weak D call: TRBD1 (6 bases). The CDR3 has 13 residues. Germline V gives CDR1 SEHNR, CDR2 FQNEAQ (reference sequence). Trimming removed 3 bases from V and 3 bases from J, with 9 bases in between. The CDR3 sequence is CASSFVDSYEQYF. The CDR3, as DNA: TGTGCCAGCAGCTTCGTGGACAGCTACGAGCAGTACTTC.

This rearrangement joins TRBV19 to TRBJ1-2; unclear D gene. Trimming pared 4 bases from V and 7 bases from J, leaving 13 bases between. In germline, CDR1 is LNHDA, CDR2 SQIVND (reference sequence). The CDR3 length is 13 residues. CDR3 sequence reads: CASSTTNLGGYTF. The CDR3 nucleotides read TGTGCCAGTAGTACCACCAACCTCGGTGGCTACACCTTC.

This clonotype was detected only once. DNA for the CDR3: TGTGCCACCAGTGATCCTGGGCAGGGAAACTACGAGCAGTACTTC. It specifies CATSDPGQGNYEQYF. This sequence joins TRBV24-1 and TRBJ2-7; D is possibly TRBD1 (5 bases). Trimming removed 3 bases from V and 3 bases from J, with 14 bases in between. Germline values: CDR1 KGHDR, CDR2 SFDVKD. The CDR3 spans 15 residues.

In this sample, this clonotype turned up a few times. The chain is built from TRBV7-2 and TRBJ1-2; D possibly corresponds to TRBD1 (6 bases). Trimming shortened V by 3 bases and J by 7 bases, and 12 bases separated the two germline ends. The CDR3 consists of 13 residues. CDR1 is SGHTA, CDR2 FQGNSA, per germline. CDR3 sequence (DNA): TGTGCCAGCAGCTTCCAAGGACAGAGTGGCTACACCTTC. Amino acids: CASSFQGQSGYTF. The whole variable domain, filled in from reference TRBV7-2 and TRBJ1-2, reads GAGVSQSPSNKVTEKGKDVELRCDPISGHTALYWYRQSLGQGLEFLIYFQGNSAPDKSGLPSDRFSAERTGGSVSTLTIQRTQQEDSAVYLCASSFQGQSGYTFGSGTRLTVV.

The V call is TRBV11-2, the J call TRBJ2-1; 10 bases align to TRBD2. The CDR3 runs to 17 residues. Losses at the gene ends were 6 bases for V and 8 bases for J; bases not matched to a gene: 16. From germline, CDR1 is SGHAT and CDR2 FQNNGV. The CDR3 DNA sequence: TGTGCCAGCAGTATCCGACTAGCGGGCACCCTGAGGGATGAGCAGTTCTTC. It encodes CASSIRLAGTLRDEQFF.

This clonotype was detected ten times or more. The chain is built from TRBV7-2 and TRBJ2-3; D may be TRBD2 (6 bases). CDR3 length: 17 amino acids. V shed 0 bases and J shed 0 bases, with 13 bases lying between them. The germline gives CDR1 SGHTA, CDR2 FQGNSA. CDR3 sequence (DNA): TGTGCCAGCAGCTTAGCGGGAGCGGGCGTTAGCACAGATACGCAGTATTTT. It encodes CASSLAGAGVSTDTQYF. The whole variable domain, filled in from reference TRBV7-2 and TRBJ2-3, reads GAGVSQSPSNKVTEKGKDVELRCDPISGHTALYWYRQSLGQGLEFLIYFQGNSAPDKSGLPSDRFSAERTGGSVSTLTIQRTQQEDSAVYLCASSLAGAGVSTDTQYFGPGTRLTVL.

The table lists this clonotype with a few counts. The chain recombines TRBV10-3 with TRBJ2-1; TRBD2 matches 14 bases. Germline V gene data show CDR1 as ENHRY and CDR2 as SYGVKD. CDR3 length: 17 residues. J gave up 4 bases and V 5 bases, and 7 bases lay outside the gene matches. The CDR3 nucleotides read TGTGCCATCAGTTCCGGGACTAGCGGGGGAGCTTACAATGAGCAGTTCTTC. Its protein product is CAISSGTSGGAYNEQFF.

V usage is TRBV5-1 and J usage is TRBJ1-5; TRBD1 is a possible D gene (6 bases). Trimming cost V 5 bases and J 10 bases, with 25 bases left between them. The CDR3 is made up of 16 amino acids. The germline CDR1 and CDR2 sequences are SGHRS and YFSETQ. CDR3 region: CASRLGGGESAFPQHF. DNA for the CDR3: TGCGCCAGCAGGCTGGGGGGGGGCGAATCCGCGTTTCCCCAGCATTTT.

This clonotype was observed many times. The chain is built from TRBV20-1 and TRBJ1-2; D is possibly TRBD1 (5 bases). CDR1 is DFQATT, CDR2 SNEGSKA, per germline (reference sequence). V lost 1 base to trimming and J lost 7 bases, with 13 bases between them. The CDR3 runs to 13 residues. CDR3 sequence reads: CSARGGGRVGYTF. The CDR3, as DNA: TGCAGTGCTAGAGGCGGGGGACGCGTTGGCTACACCTTC.

Many counts were recorded for this clonotype. V is TRBV12-3 or TRBV12-4 and J is TRBJ1-5, with 8 bases identical to TRBD1. After removal of 6 bases from V and 7 bases from J, the junction contained 11 bases not matched to a gene. The CDR3 covers 15 residues. The CDR3 nucleotides are TGTGCCAGCAGCATGGACAGGGCGGGAAGGCAGCCCCAGCATTTT. Residues: CASSMDRAGRQPQHF.

The chain recombines TRBV5-6 with TRBJ1-1, with D possibly TRBD1 on 5 matching bases. This CDR3 is 17 amino acids long. Trimming shortened V by 4 bases and J by 0 bases, and 19 bases separated the two germline ends. CDR1 and CDR2 from the germline V gene are SGHDT and YYEEEE. The CDR3 here is CASSGGRIFGMNTEAFF. CDR3 DNA sequence: TGTGCCAGCAGCGGGGGACGGATCTTCGGTATGAACACTGAAGCTTTCTTT.

At least ten counts were recorded for this clonotype. The rearrangement links TRBV20-1 to TRBJ2-3; possible D gene TRBD1, 6 bases. The CDR3 contains 12 residues. Germline V gives CDR1 DFQATT, CDR2 SNEGSKA (reference sequence). V was pared by 5 bases and J by 6 bases, with 12 bases between. CDR3 amino acids: CSARTVSDTQYF. For the CDR3, the DNA is TGCAGTGCTCGGACAGTTAGCGATACGCAGTATTTT.

This clonotype was counted at least ten times. This chain connects TRBV11-2 to TRBJ1-2; D is ambiguous. This CDR3 region has 17 residues. Per germline, CDR1 SGHAT and CDR2 FQNNGV. Trimming took 1 base from V and 2 from J, leaving 17 bases between them. DNA of the CDR3: TGTGCCAGCAGCTTAGGGTTATCGACTTTTAGCAACTATGGCTACACCTTC. Its translation is CASSLGLSTFSNYGYTF.